This entry lists 30 T cell receptor beta chains sequenced from one sample in a study of response to subunit inactivated influenza vaccine. TCRdb independently ran MiXCR on the RT-PCR reads; one entry per CDR3 protein. The sample yields about 700,000 distinct CDR3 sequences, about 14% seen once. The specimen was PBMCs from blood, collected 14 days before vaccination. The receptors come from a man over 45 who received an inactivated influenza vaccine.

The table lists this clonotype with a few counts. V and J are TRBV4-3 and TRBJ1-1; possibly TRBD1 for D (6 bases). The CDR3 is 13 residues long. CDR1 is LGHNA and CDR2 is YSLEER in the germline V gene. V lost 2 bases and J lost 7, with 11 bases in between. CDR3 sequence: CASSQMLGHEAFF. DNA for the CDR3: TGCGCCAGCAGCCAAATGTTGGGACATGAAGCTTTCTTT.

The rearrangement joins TRBV27 to TRBJ2-7; 7 nucleotides line up with TRBD2. Trimming cost V 6 bases and J 6 bases; bases outside gene matches: 14. Germline V gene data show CDR1 as MNHEY and CDR2 as SMNVEV (reference sequence). CDR3 length: 15 amino acids. In DNA form, the CDR3 reads TGTGCCAGCAGGGGAGCGGGACGAAGGGTAATCGAGCAGTACTTC. Its protein product is CASRGAGRRVIEQYF.

The CDR3 protein is CASSLDLVGTTTNEKLFF. The CDR3 coding sequence is TGCGCCAGCAGCTTGGATCTTGTAGGGACAACGACTAATGAAAAACTGTTTTTT. This rearrangement joins TRBV5-1 to TRBJ1-4; D possibly corresponds to TRBD1 (6 bases). This CDR3 spans 18 amino acids. Trimming shortened V by 0 bases and J by 2 bases, and 17 bases separated the two germline ends. In germline, CDR1 is SGHRS, CDR2 YFSETQ.

In its sample, this clonotype was seen a few times. The chain recombines TRBV2 with TRBJ2-7; possibly TRBD2 for D (5 bases). Deletions cut 6 bases from V and 0 bases from J, with 9 bases between. In germline, CDR1 is SNHLY, CDR2 FYNNEI. This CDR3 comprises 13 residues. This CDR3 reads CASRSGSSYEQYF. Here the CDR3 DNA reads TGTGCCAGCAGGTCGGGATCCTCCTACGAGCAGTACTTC.

This clonotype came up a few times. The gene calls are TRBV12-3 or TRBV12-4 and TRBJ2-3, with TRBD2 matching 11 bases. The CDR3 spans 15 residues. The J segment lost 10 bases and the V segment lost 3 bases, leaving 9 bases of the junction unmatched. CDR3 sequence: CASSLVAGGIVAQYF. CDR3 DNA: TGTGCCAGCAGTTTGGTAGCGGGGGGGATCGTTGCGCAGTATTTT.

There are many counts of this clonotype. The chain joins TRBV7-2 to TRBJ2-7; D gene unclear. V lost 5 bases and J lost 4, with 21 bases in between. This CDR3 contains 16 residues. The V gene's germline CDR1 is SGHTA and CDR2 FQGNSA. CDR3 coding DNA: TGTGCCAGCAGCCGACTCGTGGGCCCACGTACTTACGAGCAGTACTTC. Encoded protein: CASSRLVGPRTYEQYF. Complete variable domain (other parts from reference TRBV7-2 and TRBJ2-7): GAGVSQSPSNKVTEKGKDVELRCDPISGHTALYWYRQSLGQGLEFLIYFQGNSAPDKSGLPSDRFSAERTGGSVSTLTIQRTQQEDSAVYLCASSRLVGPRTYEQYFGPGTRLTVT.

V usage is TRBV20-1 and J usage is TRBJ1-4; 8 bases fit TRBD1. V trimming: 2 bases; J trimming: 12 bases; junction bases outside the gene matches: 8. The CDR3 loop spans 13 amino acids. Germline V gene data show CDR1 as DFQATT and CDR2 as SNEGSKA (reference sequence). CDR3 sequence: CSARPSDRDQLFF. The CDR3 DNA reads TGCAGTGCTAGACCTTCGGACAGGGATCAACTGTTTTTT.

In its sample, this clonotype was seen a few times. V usage is TRBV15 and J usage is TRBJ2-5; D is perhaps TRBD2 (7 bases). Germline loops: CDR1 LNHNV, CDR2 YYDKDF (reference sequence). The CDR3 totals 15 residues. V was cut by 0 bases and J by 5 bases, with 13 bases left in between. CDR3 nucleotide sequence: TGTGCCACCAGCAGAGATGGGGGGGGCCGGGAGACCCAGTACTTC. Translated: CATSRDGGGRETQYF.

This clonotype appeared many times. The rearrangement joins TRBV12-3 or TRBV12-4 to TRBJ2-7, with D possibly matching TRBD1 (5 bases). V was clipped by 1 base and J by 6 bases, with 7 bases between them. The CDR3 is made up of 12 amino acids. The chain's CDR3 is CASSLGTLEQYF. In nucleotides, the CDR3 is TGTGCCAGCAGTTTAGGGACACTCGAGCAGTACTTC.

V and J are TRBV12-3 or TRBV12-4 and TRBJ2-5; no firm D call. V was pared by 2 bases and J by 2 bases, with 12 bases between. CDR3 size: 15 residues. The CDR3: CASSLFTGGQETQYF. CDR3 in DNA: TGTGCCAGCAGTTTATTCACTGGCGGTCAAGAGACCCAGTACTTC.

This clonotype was found many times. The chain has TRBV12-3 or TRBV12-4 and TRBJ2-7; TRBD2 matches at 11 bases. Trimming took 7 bases from V and 6 from J; bases not matched to a gene: 8. This CDR3 region has 14 residues. The CDR3 spells CASTFSGGAGEQYF. The CDR3 DNA is TGTGCCAGCACCTTTAGCGGGGGGGCCGGCGAGCAGTACTTC.

This clonotype was seen a few times. J is TRBJ2-5 and V is TRBV6-1; D may be TRBD2 (5 bases). The CDR3 consists of 13 residues. Trimming stripped 6 bases from V and 5 bases from J, with 13 bases between. CDR1 and CDR2 (germline): MNHNS, SASEGT. This CDR3 is CASRNRGAETQYF. The DNA for the CDR3 is TGTGCCAGCAGAAACCGGGGAGCTGAGACCCAGTACTTC.

This clonotype was counted between two and nine times. The genes are TRBV7-9 and TRBJ2-5; D is perhaps TRBD1 (6 bases). V gave up 5 bases and J gave up 5 bases, with 21 bases separating them. The length of the CDR3 is 16 residues. The germline gives CDR1 SEHNR, CDR2 FQNEAQ (reference sequence). CDR3 coding DNA: TGTGCCAGCAGCAATAGTCGGCAGGGGCCTGGGGAGACCCAGTACTTC. Protein product: CASSNSRQGPGETQYF.

This clonotype was found many times. The rearrangement joins TRBV6-2 or TRBV6-3 to TRBJ1-2, with D uncertain. Germline V gives CDR1 MNHEY, CDR2 SVGEGT. V was pared by 7 bases and J by 3 bases, with 15 bases between. The CDR3 is made up of 14 amino acids. The CDR3: CASTLRTDYYGYTF. DNA of the CDR3: TGTGCCAGCACTCTTAGGACCGACTACTATGGCTACACCTTC.

V usage is TRBV20-1 and J usage is TRBJ2-1; a possible D gene is TRBD2 (6 bases). Germline values: CDR1 DFQATT, CDR2 SNEGSKA (reference sequence). The CDR3 has 14 amino acids. V lost 5 bases and J lost 6, with 17 bases in between. The CDR3 sequence: CSARPGTGGNEQFF. The CDR3 DNA follows: TGCAGTGCTCGCCCGGGTACCGGGGGCAATGAGCAGTTCTTC.

The V call is TRBV6-2 or TRBV6-3, the J call TRBJ2-1; 7 nucleotides agree with TRBD2. Germline loops: CDR1 MNHEY, CDR2 SVGEGT. This CDR3 is built from 13 residues. Trimming at V came to 8 bases and at J to 7 bases, leaving 8 bases not matched to a gene. In nucleotides, the CDR3 is TGTGCCAGCGGGGCTAGCGGTCGAAATGAGCAGTTCTTC. Translating it yields CASGASGRNEQFF.

This clonotype was detected only a few times. The chain combines TRBV28 with TRBJ2-2; the match to TRBD1 covers 9 bases. The length of the CDR3 is 15 residues. Per germline, CDR1 MDHEN and CDR2 SYDVKM. With 6 bases clipped from V and 7 bases from J, the junction kept 9 bases outside the gene matches. CDR3: CASSLGQGWDGELFF. DNA for the CDR3: TGTGCCAGCAGCCTGGGACAGGGTTGGGACGGGGAGCTGTTTTTT.

The rearrangement uses TRBV7-6 and TRBJ2-5; perhaps TRBD1 as D (5 bases). Trimming took off 5 bases at V and 4 bases at J, with 17 bases between the two ends. The CDR3 contains 15 residues. Germline assignment: CDR1 SGHVS and CDR2 FNYEAQ. The DNA for the CDR3 is TGTGCCAGCAGCCCGCTAGGGGCCGCTCGAGAGACCCAGTACTTC. It yields the protein CASSPLGAARETQYF.

The rearrangement links TRBV24-1 to TRBJ2-5; the match to TRBD1 covers 7 bases. This CDR3 contains 15 residues. V was clipped by 4 bases and J by 5 bases; unmatched bases: 9. CDR1 is KGHDR, CDR2 SFDVKD, per germline. CDR3 coding DNA: TGTGCCACCAGTGACTCGGACAGGATGCGTGAGACCCAGTACTTC. Protein sequence: CATSDSDRMRETQYF.

Many counts were recorded for this clonotype. This rearrangement joins TRBV7-2 to TRBJ2-3; 7 positions match TRBD2. CDR3 length equals 14 residues. Trimming took 3 bases from V and 6 from J; bases not matched to a gene: 6. Germline V gene sequence: CDR1 SGHTA, CDR2 FQGNSA. Here the CDR3 DNA reads TGTGCCAGCAGCTTTGCGCGGGGGTATGATACGCAGTATTTT. It is translated as CASSFARGYDTQYF.

This chain joins TRBV11-1 and TRBJ2-5; a possible D gene is TRBD1 (6 bases). Per the germline V gene, CDR1 is SGHAT and CDR2 is FQDESV (reference sequence). The length of the CDR3 is 14 residues. Trimming removed 5 bases at V and 4 bases at J, with 14 bases between. The chain's CDR3 is CASSLGTTGETQYF. CDR3 nucleotides: TGTGCCAGCAGCCTTGGGACAACCGGAGAGACCCAGTACTTC.

Notes on this clonotype: Sequence at one end of the junction differs from germline and may be a read error. The chain recombines TRBV4-3 with TRBJ2-1; 13 nucleotides line up with TRBD2. The length of the CDR3 is 16 residues. CDR1 and CDR2 (germline): LGHNA, YSLEER. The CDR3 reads CAGSSQLAGGGNEQFF. In DNA, the CDR3 is TGCGCCGGCAGCTCACAACTAGCGGGAGGGGGCAATGAGCAGTTCTTC.

This clonotype was picked up many times. The chain joins TRBV3-1 to TRBJ2-1; D ambiguous. The germline V and J ends were trimmed by 2 bases and 6 bases, with 11 bases remaining between them. The CDR3 is made up of 14 amino acids. Germline V CDR1 and CDR2: LGHDT, YNNKEL (reference sequence). The DNA of the CDR3 is TGTGCCAGCAGCCAATCACCCCTTTCCAATGAGCAGTTCTTC. Its translation is CASSQSPLSNEQFF.

Ten or more counts support this clonotype. The chain joins TRBV5-6 to TRBJ1-1; TRBD1 aligns across 10 bases. CDR1 is SGHDT and CDR2 is YYEEEE in the germline V gene. This CDR3 comprises 13 residues. V gave up 4 bases and J gave up 10 bases; unmatched junction bases: 7. DNA of the CDR3: TGTGCCAGCAGCAATCGACAGGGGGCCGGAGCTTTCTTT. Translation gives CASSNRQGAGAFF.

This clonotype was recorded a few times. The rearrangement joins TRBV5-1 to TRBJ2-7; TRBD1 or TRBD2 may be the D gene (5 bases each). The germline V and J ends were trimmed by 5 bases and 6 bases, with 21 bases remaining between them. In germline, CDR1 is SGHRS, CDR2 YFSETQ. The CDR3 consists of 15 residues. CDR3 sequence (DNA): TGCGCCAGCAGGGATGACCCGGGACGGGCTAGCGAGCAGTACTTC. This gives the protein CASRDDPGRASEQYF.

This clonotype was observed a handful of times. The chain uses TRBV10-3 and TRBJ2-6; D is uncertain. Looked up from germline, CDR1 is ENHRY and CDR2 is SYGVKD. Trimming took off 2 bases at V and 0 bases at J, with 5 bases between the two ends. The CDR3 is 15 amino acids. CDR3 residues: CAISERSSGANVLTF. CDR3 DNA: TGTGCCATCAGTGAGAGGTCCTCTGGGGCCAACGTCCTGACTTTC.

The V gene is TRBV5-1, the J gene TRBJ2-1; 7 positions agree with TRBD2. Germline-derived CDR1 and CDR2 are SGHRS and YFSETQ. The J segment lost 7 bases and the V segment lost 4 bases, leaving 11 bases of the junction unmatched. The CDR3 sequence is 15 residues long. The CDR3 sequence: CASSPFGREGNEQFF. The CDR3 DNA sequence: TGCGCCAGCAGCCCGTTCGGCAGGGAGGGAAATGAGCAGTTCTTC. The variable domain in full, completed from reference TRBV5-1 and TRBJ2-1, reads KAGVTQTPRYLIKTRGQQVTLSCSPISGHRSVSWYQQTPGQGLQFLFEYFSETQRNKGNFPGRFSGRQFSNSRSEMNVSTLELGDSALYLCASSPFGREGNEQFFGPGTRLTVL.

This clonotype was observed a handful of times. The J gene is TRBJ1-1, the V gene TRBV3-1; no reliable D call. CDR3 length: 16 residues. Per germline, CDR1 LGHDT and CDR2 YNNKEL (reference sequence). V gave up 1 base and J gave up 1 base, with 13 bases separating them. The CDR3 DNA follows: TGTGCCAGCAGCCAAGTATCGCATTCCCCGAACACTGAAGCTTTCTTT. Translation gives CASSQVSHSPNTEAFF.

This clonotype was seen many times. The chain uses TRBV28 and TRBJ1-2; D gene unclear. Trimming took 6 bases from V and 4 from J, leaving 12 bases between them. The germline gives CDR1 MDHEN, CDR2 SYDVKM. The CDR3 length is 13 residues. The CDR3 DNA reads as TGTGCCAGCAGCCTTAGGCCGTCCTATGGCTACACCTTC. Encoded protein: CASSLRPSYGYTF.

This clonotype was counted only a few times. The rearrangement joins TRBV5-1 to TRBJ2-3; the match to TRBD1 covers 9 bases. Trimming took 2 bases from V and 1 from J; bases not matched to a gene: 8. Germline assignment: CDR1 SGHRS and CDR2 YFSETQ. The CDR3 contains 17 residues. The CDR3 nucleotides are TGCGCCAGCAGCTTCGGGGACAGGGTCTCTGGCACAGATACGCAGTATTTT. This gives the protein CASSFGDRVSGTDTQYF.